This TCR beta chain was found in a study of shared clonotypes between healthy human individuals. About the research overall: Each donor contributed plates that comprised three CD4 naive, three CD4 memory, two CD8 naive and one CD8 memory.

CD45RO-negative, CCR7-positively selected cells formed the naive CD8 fraction, excluding terminally differentiated effector memory CD45RA+ cells. The CDR3 is 15 amino acids. Per the germline V gene, CDR1 is MNHNS and CDR2 is SASEGT. The germline V and J ends were trimmed by 6 bases and 1 base, with 14 bases remaining between them. Data came from immunoSEQ multiplex PCR; TCRdb stores just in-frame clones and leaves some out. Here the sample spans some 2 million clones, about 95% being singletons. The source material was naive CD8+ T cells sorted from blood. The rearrangement uses TRBV6-1 and TRBJ2-3; no firm D call. This clonotype was obtained from a man younger than 30 in good health. This CDR3 reads CASRHLVGGTDTQYF. The CDR3, as DNA: TGTGCCAGCAGACACCTAGTGGGTGGCACAGATACGCAGTATTTT.